This T cell receptor (beta chain) emerged from a study of control samples from healthy donors and cancer patients. Here immunoSEQ multiplex PCR was the method, and the copy in TCRdb shows in-frame clones only, minus some. This sample has 150,000 to 200,000 clones; around 94% occur once, and the top ten carry approximately 14%. The CDR3 is made up of 16 amino acids. CDR1 LGHDT and CDR2 YNNKEL come from the germline V gene (reference sequence). Trimming cost V 4 bases and J 0 bases, with 15 bases left between them. The TCR sequence derives from a man aged 55-75 years with colorectal cancer. Specimen: PBMCs. The chain recombines TRBV3-1 (or the pseudogene TRBV3-2) with TRBJ1-2; tentatively, D is TRBD1 (6 bases). In nucleotides, the CDR3 is TGTGCCAGCAGCCCCACCTCGGGGGCAGCTAACTATGGCTACACCTTC. Amino acid sequence: CASSPTSGAANYGYTF.